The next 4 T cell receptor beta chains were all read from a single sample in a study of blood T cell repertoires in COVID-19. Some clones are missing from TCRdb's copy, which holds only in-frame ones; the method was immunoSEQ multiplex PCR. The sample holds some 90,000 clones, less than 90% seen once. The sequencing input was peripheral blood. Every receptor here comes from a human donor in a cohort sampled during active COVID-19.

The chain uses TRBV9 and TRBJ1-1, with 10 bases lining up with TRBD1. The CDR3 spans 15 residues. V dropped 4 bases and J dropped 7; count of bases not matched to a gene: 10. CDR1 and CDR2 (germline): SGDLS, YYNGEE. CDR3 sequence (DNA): TGTGCCAGCAGCACTCGACAGGGGGCTTTTCTTGAAGCTTTCTTT. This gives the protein CASSTRQGAFLEAFF.

DNA of the CDR3: TGTGCCACCAGTAAGGACAGACCCGGGGAGCTGTTTTTT. Translating gives CATSKDRPGELFF. The chain couples TRBV11-1 to TRBJ2-2; maybe TRBD1 (6 bases). Trimming pared 10 bases from V and 6 bases from J, leaving 15 bases between. The V gene's germline CDR1 is SGHAT and CDR2 FQDESV (reference sequence). CDR3 size: 13 residues.

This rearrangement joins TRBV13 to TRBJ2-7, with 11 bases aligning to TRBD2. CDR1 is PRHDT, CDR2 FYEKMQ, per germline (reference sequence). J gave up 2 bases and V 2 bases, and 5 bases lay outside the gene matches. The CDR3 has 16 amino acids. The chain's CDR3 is CASSLLRLAGTYEQYF. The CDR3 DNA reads TGTGCCAGCAGCTTATTACGACTAGCGGGGACCTACGAGCAGTACTTC.

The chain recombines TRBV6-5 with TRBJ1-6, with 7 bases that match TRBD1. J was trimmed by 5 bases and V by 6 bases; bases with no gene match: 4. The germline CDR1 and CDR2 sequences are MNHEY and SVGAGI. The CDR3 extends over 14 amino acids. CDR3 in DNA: TGTGCCAGCAGGGGGACAGTCAATAATTCACCCCTCCACTTT. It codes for CASRGTVNNSPLHF.